The sequence of this T cell receptor beta chain was determined in a study of blood T cells in healthy people across ages. The CDR3 sequence is 14 residues long. V lost 8 bases to trimming and J lost 3 bases, with 14 bases between them. CDR1 and CDR2 (germline): SGHRS, YFSETQ. Together with a sample-barcoded 5' primer, a J-beta primer mix was included in a second PCR lasting about 6 to 11 cycles. Sequencing of every sample gave 2.5 million or more CDR3-containing paired-end reads. TCRdb re-analysed the 5' RACE reads in MiXCR, keeping a single row per CDR3 protein. The sample records some 640,000 distinct CDR3 sequences, under 30% being singletons. As regards this clonotype: With a much larger clone just one base away, this may be a read error.

The sequence came from a woman over 75 in good health. The chain combines TRBV5-1 with TRBJ1-4; D remains unclear. Sequenced sample: blood. Here the CDR3 reads CASAGGRANEKLFF. The CDR3, as DNA: TGCGCCAGTGCAGGAGGGCGGGCTAATGAAAAACTGTTTTTT.